A single sample is the source of the 28 T cell receptor beta chains below, sequenced in a study of CD4 T cells in relation to SARS-CoV-2 and coronaviruses. Their cognate antigens are unknown. Data came from immunoSEQ multiplex PCR; TCRdb stores just in-frame clones and leaves some out. The table has tens of thousands of clones, over 75% seen once; the top ten hold 1.4%. Sequencing was performed on naive CD4+ T cells from PBMCs, cultured in vitro. Subset here: naive CD4+ T cells isolated by negative enrichment. These receptors originate from an adult with COVID-19.

The J gene is TRBJ2-3, the V gene TRBV7-3; TRBD1 aligns across 10 bases. V dropped 0 bases and J dropped 5; count of bases not matched to a gene: 2. The CDR3 has 15 residues. Germline V gene sequence: CDR1 SGHTA, CDR2 FQGTGA. CDR3 sequence (DNA): TGTGCCAGCAGCTTAACTGGGACAGGGGTAGATACGCAGTATTTT. This sequence encodes CASSLTGTGVDTQYF. Drawing the rest from reference TRBV7-3 and TRBJ2-3, the complete variable domain is GAGVSQTPSNKVTEKGKYVELRCDPISGHTALYWYRQSLGQGPEFLIYFQGTGAADDSGLPNDRFFAVRPEGSVSTLKIQRTERGDSAVYLCASSLTGTGVDTQYFGPGTRLTVL.

This clone has more than one count but fewer than ten. The chain has TRBV7-9 and TRBJ2-7, with D perhaps assigned TRBD1 or TRBD2 (5 bases each). This CDR3 is built from 14 residues. CDR1 and CDR2 (germline): SEHNR, FQNEAQ (reference sequence). V dropped 0 bases and J dropped 7 bases, with 13 bases sitting between them. The CDR3 sequence: CASSLASGAWEQYF. CDR3 bases: TGTGCCAGCAGCTTAGCCTCCGGGGCCTGGGAGCAGTACTTC.

The V call is TRBV30, the J call TRBJ1-5; D may be TRBD1 (5 bases). The V gene lost 2 bases and the J gene lost 1 base, with 9 bases spanning the gap. CDR1 is GTSNPN and CDR2 is SVGIG in the germline V gene (reference sequence). This CDR3 has 14 residues. Here the CDR3 DNA reads TGTGCCTGGAGTCGGGGGAGAAGCAATCAGCCCCAGCATTTT. Translated, it gives CAWSRGRSNQPQHF.

The rearrangement links TRBV2 to TRBJ1-4; no clear D gene. The CDR3 runs 13 residues. The V and J ends lost 5 bases and 4 bases respectively, with 8 bases between them. From germline, CDR1 is SNHLY and CDR2 FYNNEI. The CDR3 nucleotides are TGTGCCAGCAGTTCGGACCATAATGAAAAACTGTTTTTT. Translation gives CASSSDHNEKLFF.

This chain links TRBV20-1 with TRBJ1-2, with 8 bases lining up with TRBD1. Germline trimming cut 3 bases from V and 6 bases from J; bases unmatched to any gene: 12. Germline V gene data show CDR1 as DFQATT and CDR2 as SNEGSKA (reference sequence). The CDR3 spans 15 residues. The CDR3: CSASLQGAGTDGYTF. CDR3 DNA sequence: TGCAGTGCTAGTTTGCAGGGGGCCGGCACGGATGGCTACACCTTC.

The V and J genes are TRBV4-1 and TRBJ2-3; 8 bases fit TRBD2. This CDR3 has 15 amino acids. CDR1 is MGHRA and CDR2 is YSYEKL in the germline V gene. Trimming removed 4 bases from V and 6 bases from J; junction bases left unmatched: 9. The CDR3 sequence is CASSRGTRLADTQYF. CDR3 nucleotides: TGCGCCAGCAGCCGGGGGACTAGGCTTGCGGATACGCAGTATTTT.

The chain recombines TRBV5-6 with TRBJ2-5, with D maybe TRBD1 (11 bases). Germline assignment: CDR1 SGHDT and CDR2 YYEEEE. The CDR3 runs to 18 residues. Trimming cost V 4 bases and J 4 bases, with 26 bases left between them. In DNA, the CDR3 is TGTGCCAGCAGCCTGGACAGGGGGCTAGCGGGAGTCAGAGAGACCCAGTACTTC. As protein: CASSLDRGLAGVRETQYF.

This chain joins TRBV7-2 and TRBJ2-7; a weak D match, TRBD2 (5 bases). With 1 base removed from V and 6 bases from J, the gap between germline ends came to 7 bases. Germline CDR1 and CDR2: SGHTA and FQGNSA. The CDR3 extends over 12 amino acids. The CDR3 bases are TGTGCCAGCAGCTTAGTTGCGGGCGAGCAGTACTTC. It translates to CASSLVAGEQYF.

This rearrangement joins TRBV7-2 to TRBJ2-5, with D tentatively TRBD2 (6 bases). V was shortened by 2 bases and J by 2 bases, with 15 bases between the two germline ends. Germline assignment: CDR1 SGHTA and CDR2 FQGNSA. The CDR3 runs to 16 residues. CDR3 residues: CASSLRTRGGQETQYF. The CDR3 bases are TGTGCCAGCAGCTTACGTACTAGGGGAGGACAAGAGACCCAGTACTTC.

The V and J genes are TRBV6-5 and TRBJ2-1; 7 bases are shared with TRBD1. CDR3 length equals 14 residues. V shed 11 bases and J 0 bases; nucleotides not matched to a gene: 7. In germline, CDR1 is MNHEY, CDR2 SVGAGI. CDR3 in DNA: TGTGCCGGGGGACAGCGAGCCTCCTACAATGAGCAGTTCTTC. Protein product: CAGGQRASYNEQFF.

The chain combines TRBV18 with TRBJ2-7, with 10 bases aligning to TRBD2. The germline CDR1 and CDR2 sequences are KGHSH and LQKENI. There are 16 residues in the CDR3. V was pared by 1 base and J by 6 bases, with 9 bases of the junction left unmatched. The CDR3 reads CASSPLFSSGSSEQYF. The CDR3 DNA is TGTGCCAGCTCACCACTTTTTTCTAGCGGGAGTTCCGAGCAGTACTTC.

This clone appeared once. This chain links TRBV28 with TRBJ2-4; tentative D call: TRBD1 (5 bases). The length of the CDR3 is 15 residues. From germline, CDR1 is MDHEN and CDR2 SYDVKM. Trimming shortened V by 2 bases and J by 3 bases, and 11 bases separated the two germline ends. For the CDR3, the DNA is TGTGCCAGCAGTTTAGGGGCTTGGGTCAAAAACATTCAGTACTTC. Translation: CASSLGAWVKNIQYF. The variable domain in full, with the rest retrieved from reference TRBV28 and TRBJ2-4, is DVKVTQSSRYLVKRTGEKVFLECVQDMDHENMFWYRQDPGLGLRLIYFSYDVKMKEKGDIPEGYSVSREKKERFSLILESASTNQTSMYLCASSLGAWVKNIQYFGAGTRLSVL.

The rearrangement uses TRBV27 and TRBJ2-2; no firm D call. This CDR3 contains 14 residues. Per the germline V gene, CDR1 is MNHEY and CDR2 is SMNVEV (reference sequence). V was trimmed by 2 bases and J by 1 base, leaving 5 bases between them. The CDR3 is CASSLRQNTGELFF. CDR3 DNA sequence: TGTGCCAGCAGTTTAAGGCAGAACACCGGGGAGCTGTTTTTT.

The chain joins TRBV10-3 to TRBJ2-5; perhaps TRBD2 as D (5 bases). The V end was cut by 5 bases, the J end by 3 bases, with 7 bases between. CDR3 length: 12 residues. The V gene's germline CDR1 is ENHRY and CDR2 SYGVKD. The CDR3 loop is CAISSAEETQYF. As DNA, the CDR3 is TGTGCCATCAGTTCAGCGGAAGAGACCCAGTACTTC.

The V call is TRBV28, the J call TRBJ2-7; no clear D gene. V gave up 6 bases and J gave up 5 bases, with 8 bases separating them. Per the germline V gene, CDR1 is MDHEN and CDR2 is SYDVKM. The CDR3 spans 11 residues. The CDR3, as DNA: TGTGCCAGCAGCTTTTCAAACGAGCAGTACTTC. Its protein product is CASSFSNEQYF.

The CDR3 loop is CASSQGPGDRIYEQYF. In nucleotides, the CDR3 is TGCGCCAGCAGCCAGGGCCCCGGGGACAGAATATACGAGCAGTACTTC. The chain links TRBV4-3 to TRBJ2-7; 7 nucleotides match TRBD1. CDR1 and CDR2 from the germline V gene are LGHNA and YSLEER. The CDR3 length is 16 residues. J was trimmed by 4 bases and V by 3 bases; bases with no gene match: 12.

A few counts support this clone. This sequence joins TRBV5-6 and TRBJ1-6, with D possibly TRBD1 on 5 matching bases. The CDR3 runs 17 residues. V was trimmed by 4 bases and J by 3 bases, leaving 17 bases between them. CDR1 and CDR2 (germline): SGHDT, YYEEEE. The CDR3, as DNA: TGTGCCAGCAGCGCGGAGGGGACGGCCAGCTATAATTCACCCCTCCACTTT. Translated, it gives CASSAEGTASYNSPLHF. Drawing the rest from reference TRBV5-6 and TRBJ1-6, the complete variable domain is DAGVTQSPTHLIKTRGQQVTLRCSPKSGHDTVSWYQQALGQGPQFIFQYYEEEERQRGNFPDRFSGHQFPNYSSELNVNALLLGDSALYLCASSAEGTASYNSPLHFGNGTRLTVT.

This chain connects TRBV11-3 to TRBJ2-2; D might be TRBD1 or TRBD2, each matching 5 bases. Deletions cut 1 base from V and 7 bases from J, with 16 bases between. CDR3 length: 16 amino acids. Germline CDR1 SGHNT, CDR2 YENEEA. Written as DNA, the CDR3 is TGTGCCAGCAGCTTAGGTCTTCAGGGAGTTGGCGGGGAGCTGTTTTTT. Its translation is CASSLGLQGVGGELFF.

In its sample, this clone was seen once. The chain employs TRBV19 and TRBJ2-3; 8 nucleotides line up with TRBD2. The CDR3 is 15 amino acids. CDR1 is LNHDA, CDR2 SQIVND, per germline (reference sequence). Trimming removed 8 bases from V and 7 bases from J; junction bases left unmatched: 14. For the CDR3, the DNA is TGTGCCAGTCGGAATCCCGGGACTAGGACAAATACGCAGTATTTT. This gives the protein CASRNPGTRTNTQYF.

The chain uses TRBV10-3 and TRBJ1-2; no definite D call. The CDR3 has 13 residues. V lost 10 bases to trimming and J lost 3 bases, with 15 bases between them. CDR1 and CDR2 from the germline V gene are ENHRY and SYGVKD. The CDR3 region is CATGDALDYGYTF. In DNA, the CDR3 is TGTGCCACCGGAGACGCCTTGGACTATGGCTACACCTTC.

This sequence joins TRBV7-2 and TRBJ2-7; a possible D gene is TRBD2 (5 bases). The CDR3 is 15 residues long. Trimming cost V 1 base and J 2 bases, with 12 bases left between them. Germline lookup yields CDR1 SGHTA and CDR2 FQGNSA. This chain's CDR3 is CASSLVPRDTYEQYF. The CDR3 DNA is TGTGCCAGCAGCTTAGTTCCACGGGATACCTACGAGCAGTACTTC.

This chain uses TRBV28 with TRBJ1-2; D remains ambiguous. Trimming shortened V by 6 bases and J by 2 bases, and 16 bases separated the two germline ends. The CDR3 covers 15 residues. Germline-derived CDR1 and CDR2 are MDHEN and SYDVKM. CDR3 nucleotide sequence: TGTGCCAGCAGGAACTTTTACTCACAGAACTATGGCTACACCTTC. Translated: CASRNFYSQNYGYTF.

V usage is TRBV7-2 and J usage is TRBJ1-3; D unresolved. The CDR3 runs to 18 residues. CDR1 and CDR2 from the germline V gene are SGHTA and FQGNSA. V was cut by 2 bases and J by 4 bases, with 21 bases left in between. CDR3 sequence reads: CASSLIVGTRTSGNTIYF. The CDR3 nucleotides are TGTGCCAGCAGCTTAATAGTCGGAACAAGGACGTCGGGAAACACCATATATTTT. Complete variable domain (other parts from reference TRBV7-2 and TRBJ1-3): GAGVSQSPSNKVTEKGKDVELRCDPISGHTALYWYRQSLGQGLEFLIYFQGNSAPDKSGLPSDRFSAERTGGSVSTLTIQRTQQEDSAVYLCASSLIVGTRTSGNTIYFGEGSWLTVV.

This clone has just one count. The chain recombines TRBV5-4 with TRBJ2-1; D is ambiguous. Germline V gene sequence: CDR1 SGHNT, CDR2 YYREEE (reference sequence). Trimming took 1 base from V and 4 from J, leaving 9 bases between them. The CDR3 runs 14 residues. The CDR3 here is CASSLLSPYNEQFF. The CDR3 DNA sequence: TGTGCCAGCAGCTTGTTATCCCCATACAATGAGCAGTTCTTC.

The rearrangement links TRBV4-1 to TRBJ1-6; D ambiguous. V was shortened by 0 bases and J by 10 bases, with 7 bases between the two germline ends. The CDR3 has 13 amino acids. CDR1 is MGHRA, CDR2 YSYEKL, per germline. The CDR3 spells CASSQDLVSPLHF. CDR3 nucleotide sequence: TGCGCCAGCAGCCAAGATTTGGTCTCACCCCTCCACTTT.

The rearrangement uses TRBV5-5 and TRBJ2-3, with 8 bases identical to TRBD2. The V segment lost 6 bases and the J segment 6 bases; nucleotides outside the gene matches: 18. The germline V gene encodes CDR1 SGHKS and CDR2 YYEKEE (reference sequence). This CDR3 contains 17 residues. The chain's CDR3 is CASTIWASGYLVDTQYF. CDR3 nucleotide sequence: TGTGCCAGCACCATCTGGGCTAGCGGGTATTTGGTGGATACGCAGTATTTT.

The chain links TRBV27 to TRBJ2-2, with a tentative D call TRBD2 (6 bases). The CDR3 contains 16 residues. The germline CDR1 and CDR2 sequences are MNHEY and SMNVEV (reference sequence). Trimming stripped 7 bases from V and 1 base from J, with 16 bases between. CDR3 DNA: TGTGCCAGCACCGTAGGGACTGGCGTGAACACCGGGGAGCTGTTTTTT. Translating it yields CASTVGTGVNTGELFF.

This chain uses TRBV7-9 with TRBJ2-7, with 10 bases matching TRBD2. Per the germline V gene, CDR1 is SEHNR and CDR2 is FQNEAQ (reference sequence). The V segment lost 2 bases and the J segment 4 bases; nucleotides outside the gene matches: 5. CDR3 size: 15 residues. CDR3 amino acids: CASSLSGRASYEQYF. The CDR3 DNA reads as TGTGCCAGCAGCTTAAGCGGGAGGGCCAGTTACGAGCAGTACTTC.